Following are 10 T cell receptor beta chains from one sample sequenced in a study of response to subunit inactivated influenza vaccine. Using its own MiXCR run on the RT-PCR reads, TCRdb lists one record per CDR3 protein. Of about 650,000 distinct CDR3 sequences detected, approximately 14% appear once; the ten largest clones hold 11%. The sample was PBMCs from blood, taken about 13 days after vaccination. The receptors originated from a man between 45 and 60 years old who received an inactivated influenza vaccine.

The genes are TRBV3-1 and TRBJ2-5; D perhaps matches TRBD2 (6 bases). This CDR3 has 17 residues. The germline CDR1 and CDR2 sequences are LGHDT and YNNKEL (reference sequence). V gave up 5 bases and J gave up 1 base, with 20 bases separating them. CDR3 amino acids: CASSNGLSSPFQETQYF. The CDR3 DNA is TGTGCCAGCAGCAATGGACTATCCAGCCCTTTCCAAGAGACCCAGTACTTC.

This clonotype appeared a few times. As DNA, the CDR3 is TGTGCCAGCAGAGCGGGGTCCTCCCAAGCTTTCTTT. The encoded protein is CASRAGSSQAFF. The V gene is TRBV28, the J gene TRBJ1-1, with no clear D. V lost 6 bases and J 9 bases, leaving 14 bases between the germline ends. This CDR3 has 12 amino acids. CDR1 is MDHEN and CDR2 is SYDVKM in the germline V gene.

This rearrangement joins TRBV4-1 to TRBJ2-6; the D gene is possibly TRBD2 (6 bases). The CDR3 consists of 18 residues. Per germline, CDR1 MGHRA and CDR2 YSYEKL. Trimming removed 5 bases from V and 5 bases from J, with 22 bases in between. The CDR3 bases are TGCGCCAGCAGCGGACGCCGGGACTTTGTCTCGCGGGCCAACGTCCTGACTTTC. Translated: CASSGRRDFVSRANVLTF.

This clonotype has a handful of counts. The chain is built from TRBV5-6 and TRBJ2-1; 8 positions agree with TRBD1. The ends lost 4 bases at V and 12 bases at J; junction bases unmatched: 6. The CDR3 extends over 12 amino acids. Germline lookup yields CDR1 SGHDT and CDR2 YYEEEE. In DNA form, the CDR3 reads TGTGCCAGCAGCCAGGGACAGGCTGTGCAGTTCTTC. Encoded protein: CASSQGQAVQFF.

This clonotype was observed many times. The genes are TRBV7-2 and TRBJ2-3, with 9 nucleotides matching TRBD2. Germline loops: CDR1 SGHTA, CDR2 FQGNSA. The CDR3 runs 15 residues. The V gene end was trimmed by 2 bases and the J gene end by 4 bases; junction bases not matched to a gene: 4. DNA of the CDR3: TGTGCCAGCAGCTTACAAGCGGGAGGACCAGATACGCAGTATTTT. Translating gives CASSLQAGGPDTQYF.

This clonotype was detected a few times. This sequence joins TRBV4-3 and TRBJ2-1; 13 nucleotides match TRBD2. CDR1 and CDR2 from the germline V gene are LGHNA and YSLEER. V gave up 5 bases and J gave up 6 bases; unmatched junction bases: 7. This CDR3 spans 16 amino acids. The CDR3 DNA is TGCGCCAGCAGCTCACAACTAGCGGGAGGGGGCAATGAGCAGTTCTTC. Its protein is CASSSQLAGGGNEQFF.

The chain is built from TRBV5-1 and TRBJ2-1; TRBD1 agrees at 9 bases. The ends lost 4 bases at V and 4 bases at J; junction bases unmatched: 9. CDR1 and CDR2 from the germline V gene are SGHRS and YFSETQ. This CDR3 comprises 16 residues. The DNA of the CDR3 is TGCGCCAGCAGCATCTCCGGGACAGGGAGTTACAATGAGCAGTTCTTC. Translating it yields CASSISGTGSYNEQFF. Based on the CDR3 plus reference TRBV5-1 and TRBJ2-1, the full variable domain is KAGVTQTPRYLIKTRGQQVTLSCSPISGHRSVSWYQQTPGQGLQFLFEYFSETQRNKGNFPGRFSGRQFSNSRSEMNVSTLELGDSALYLCASSISGTGSYNEQFFGPGTRLTVL.

The sample holds many counts of this clonotype. The V gene is TRBV20-1, the J gene TRBJ1-1, with unresolved D. In germline, CDR1 is DFQATT, CDR2 SNEGSKA (reference sequence). The CDR3 is made up of 19 amino acids. V was clipped by 2 bases and J by 0 bases, with 25 bases between them. As DNA, the CDR3 is TGCAGTGCTAGAAGCCCTTCGACGACTCTGTCTGTAATGAACACTGAAGCTTTCTTT. Translated: CSARSPSTTLSVMNTEAFF.

This clonotype was detected only a few times. The chain is built from TRBV7-9 and TRBJ1-1; D ambiguous. The CDR3 is made up of 12 amino acids. The germline gives CDR1 SEHNR, CDR2 FQNEAQ (reference sequence). V lost 3 bases, J lost 8 bases, and 10 bases lay in between. The CDR3 here is CASSLKGEEAFF. The CDR3 DNA follows: TGTGCCAGCAGCTTGAAGGGTGAGGAAGCTTTCTTT. Based on the CDR3 plus reference TRBV7-9 and TRBJ1-1, the full variable domain is DTGVSQNPRHKITKRGQNVTFRCDPISEHNRLYWYRQTLGQGPEFLTYFQNEAQLEKSRLLSDRFSAERPKGSFSTLEIQRTEQGDSAMYLCASSLKGEEAFFGQGTRLTVV.

This clonotype was found a few times. The chain combines TRBV6-2 or TRBV6-3 with TRBJ2-1, with 10 bases matching TRBD2. V was pared by 6 bases and J by 4 bases, with 6 bases of the junction left unmatched. This CDR3 has 15 residues. Per the germline V gene, CDR1 is MNHEY and CDR2 is SVGEGT. CDR3 in amino acids: CASRFSGRDYNEQFF. The CDR3 nucleotides are TGTGCCAGCAGATTCAGCGGGAGGGATTACAATGAGCAGTTCTTC.